This passage covers 8 T cell receptor beta chains from one sample sequenced in a study of blood T cell repertoires in COVID-19. The method was immunoSEQ multiplex PCR; TCRdb's version includes in-frame clones alone and lacks a portion of them. The table includes 250,000 to 300,000 clones, over 70% detected once. Sample: peripheral blood. The receptors originated from a woman aged 80 or older with acute or convalescent COVID-19.

This clone occurred once. V usage is TRBV7-3 and J usage is TRBJ2-3; no firm D call. CDR1 and CDR2 from the germline V gene are SGHTA and FQGTGA. Trimming took off 4 bases at V and 1 base at J, with 6 bases between the two ends. The CDR3 loop spans 13 amino acids. CDR3 sequence reads: CASSSVRTDTQYF. The DNA for the CDR3 is TGTGCCAGCAGCTCGGTCCGCACAGATACGCAGTATTTT.

The chain employs TRBV3-1 (or the pseudogene TRBV3-2) and TRBJ2-5; 7 bases match TRBD2. Trimming took 2 bases from V and 5 from J; bases not matched to a gene: 5. The CDR3 has 14 amino acids. The V gene's germline CDR1 is LGHDT and CDR2 YNNKEL (reference sequence). The CDR3 region is CASSQSTGGETQYF. CDR3 coding DNA: TGTGCCAGCAGCCAATCGACCGGGGGGGAGACCCAGTACTTC.

The V gene is TRBV19, the J gene TRBJ1-6; tentative D call: TRBD1 (6 bases). Germline values: CDR1 LNHDA, CDR2 SQIVND (reference sequence). V lost 8 bases to trimming and J lost 8 bases, with 16 bases between them. This CDR3 comprises 14 residues. In DNA form, the CDR3 reads TGTGCCAGTTCCTTAGGGGGTCGGGATTCACCCCTCCACTTT. Translation gives CASSLGGRDSPLHF.

For the CDR3, the DNA is TGTGCCAGCAGTGAAATGGGACTATCTTACAATGAGCAGTTCTTC. Translation: CASSEMGLSYNEQFF. The J gene is TRBJ2-1, the V gene TRBV2; 7 nucleotides line up with TRBD2. The CDR3 loop spans 15 amino acids. Germline V gives CDR1 SNHLY, CDR2 FYNNEI. V lost 2 bases to trimming and J lost 4 bases; unmatched junction nucleotides: 5.

This clone has only one observation. The rearrangement links TRBV19 to TRBJ2-1; 9 nucleotides align to TRBD2. The CDR3 is made up of 15 amino acids. The V segment lost 1 base and the J segment 5 bases; nucleotides outside the gene matches: 3. Germline V gene sequence: CDR1 LNHDA, CDR2 SQIVND (reference sequence). CDR3 DNA: TGTGCCAGTAGTATAGTTGCTAGCGGGAACAATGAGCAGTTCTTC. It encodes CASSIVASGNNEQFF. Complete variable domain (other parts from reference TRBV19 and TRBJ2-1): DGGITQSPKYLFRKEGQNVTLSCEQNLNHDAMYWYRQDPGQGLRLIYYSQIVNDFQKGDIAEGYSVSREKKESFPLTVTSAQKNPTAFYLCASSIVASGNNEQFFGPGTRLTVL.

V and J are TRBV11-2 and TRBJ1-2; 7 bases line up with TRBD1. V dropped 4 bases and J dropped 2; count of bases not matched to a gene: 10. Germline assignment: CDR1 SGHAT and CDR2 FQNNGV. CDR3 length: 16 amino acids. The CDR3 sequence: CASSSIRDSPNYGYTF. The CDR3 DNA reads as TGTGCCAGCAGCTCAATCCGGGACAGCCCAAACTATGGCTACACCTTC.

V gene TRBV18 combines with J gene TRBJ1-1; 8 bases are a match to TRBD1. The germline V gene encodes CDR1 KGHSH and CDR2 LQKENI. After removal of 5 bases from V and 1 base from J, the junction contained 3 bases not matched to a gene. The CDR3 spans 14 residues. CDR3 in DNA: TGTGCCAGCTCAGGACAGGGTCAGAACACTGAAGCTTTCTTT. Translation: CASSGQGQNTEAFF.

This chain joins TRBV19 and TRBJ1-5; D might be TRBD1 (6 bases). The CDR3 contains 15 residues. Trimming removed 2 bases from V and 2 bases from J, with 10 bases in between. Germline-derived CDR1 and CDR2 are LNHDA and SQIVND (reference sequence). The DNA for the CDR3 is TGTGCCAGTAGTATATTGGGGGCCCGCAATCAGCCCCAGCATTTT. Translating gives CASSILGARNQPQHF.